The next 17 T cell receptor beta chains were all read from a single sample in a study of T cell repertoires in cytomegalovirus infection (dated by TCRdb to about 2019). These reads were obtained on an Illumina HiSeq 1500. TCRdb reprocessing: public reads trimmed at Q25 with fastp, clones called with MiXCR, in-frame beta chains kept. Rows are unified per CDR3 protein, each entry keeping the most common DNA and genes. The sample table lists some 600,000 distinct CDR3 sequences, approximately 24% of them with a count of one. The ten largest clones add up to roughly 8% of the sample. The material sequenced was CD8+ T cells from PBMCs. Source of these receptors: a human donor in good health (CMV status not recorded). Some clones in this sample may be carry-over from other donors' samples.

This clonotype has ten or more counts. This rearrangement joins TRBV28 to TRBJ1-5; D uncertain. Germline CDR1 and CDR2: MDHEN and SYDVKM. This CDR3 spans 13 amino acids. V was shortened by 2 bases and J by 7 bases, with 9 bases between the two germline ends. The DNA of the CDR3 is TGTGCCAGCAGTTTACCGGGGATACAGCCCCAGCATTTT. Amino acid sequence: CASSLPGIQPQHF.

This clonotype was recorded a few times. CDR3 DNA sequence: TGTGCCATACGGACAGGGAAGAATGGGGAGCAGTACGTC. Residues: CAIRTGKNGEQYV. The rearrangement uses TRBV10-3 and TRBJ2-7, with 8 bases lining up with TRBD1. Germline V CDR1 and CDR2: ENHRY, SYGVKD. CDR3 length equals 13 residues. Trimming removed 9 bases from V and 7 bases from J; junction bases left unmatched: 11.

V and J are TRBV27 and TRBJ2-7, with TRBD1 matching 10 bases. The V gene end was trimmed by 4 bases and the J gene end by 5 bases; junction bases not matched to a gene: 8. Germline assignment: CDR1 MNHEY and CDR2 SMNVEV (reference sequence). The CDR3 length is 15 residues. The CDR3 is CASSSRQGARHEQYF. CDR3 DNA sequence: TGTGCCAGCAGTTCGCGACAGGGGGCGCGTCACGAGCAGTACTTC.

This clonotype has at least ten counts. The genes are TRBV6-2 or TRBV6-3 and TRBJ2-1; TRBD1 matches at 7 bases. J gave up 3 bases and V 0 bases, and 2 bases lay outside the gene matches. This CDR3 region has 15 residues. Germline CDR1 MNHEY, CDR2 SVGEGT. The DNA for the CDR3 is TGTGCCAGCAGTTACTCCCCAGGGGGCTACAATGAGCAGTTCTTC. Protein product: CASSYSPGGYNEQFF.

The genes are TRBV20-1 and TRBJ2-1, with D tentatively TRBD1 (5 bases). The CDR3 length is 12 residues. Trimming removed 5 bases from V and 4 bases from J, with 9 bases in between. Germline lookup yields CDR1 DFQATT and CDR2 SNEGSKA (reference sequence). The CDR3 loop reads CSALGPYNEQFF. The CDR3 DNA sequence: TGCAGTGCTCTGGGGCCGTACAATGAGCAGTTCTTC.

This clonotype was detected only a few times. Written as DNA, the CDR3 is TGCAGTGCTAGTAGTCGACAGGATACCTACGAGCAGTACGTC. Translating gives CSASSRQDTYEQYV. The chain employs TRBV20-1 and TRBJ2-7; D is perhaps TRBD1 (6 bases). Germline V lookup: CDR1 DFQATT, CDR2 SNEGSKA (reference sequence). The CDR3 is made up of 14 amino acids. V lost 3 bases and J 2 bases, leaving 14 bases between the germline ends.

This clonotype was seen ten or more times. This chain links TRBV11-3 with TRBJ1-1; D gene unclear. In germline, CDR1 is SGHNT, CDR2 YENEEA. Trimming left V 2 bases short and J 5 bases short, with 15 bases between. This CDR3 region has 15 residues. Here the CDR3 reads CASSLTPSPHTEAFF. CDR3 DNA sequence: TGTGCCAGCAGCTTAACTCCGTCCCCGCATACTGAAGCTTTCTTT.

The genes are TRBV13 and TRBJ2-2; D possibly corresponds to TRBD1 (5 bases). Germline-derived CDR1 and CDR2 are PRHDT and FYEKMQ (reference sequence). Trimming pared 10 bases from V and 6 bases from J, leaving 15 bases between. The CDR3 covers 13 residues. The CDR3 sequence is CAIYRTPSGELFF. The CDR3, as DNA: TGTGCCATCTACCGGACACCCTCCGGGGAGCTGTTTTTT.

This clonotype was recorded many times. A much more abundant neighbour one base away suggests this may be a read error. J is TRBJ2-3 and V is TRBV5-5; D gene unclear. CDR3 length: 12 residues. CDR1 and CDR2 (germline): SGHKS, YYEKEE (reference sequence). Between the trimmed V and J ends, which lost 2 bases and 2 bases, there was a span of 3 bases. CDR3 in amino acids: CASSFFTDTQYF. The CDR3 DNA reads TGTGCCAGCAGCTTCTTCACAGATACGCAGTATTTT.

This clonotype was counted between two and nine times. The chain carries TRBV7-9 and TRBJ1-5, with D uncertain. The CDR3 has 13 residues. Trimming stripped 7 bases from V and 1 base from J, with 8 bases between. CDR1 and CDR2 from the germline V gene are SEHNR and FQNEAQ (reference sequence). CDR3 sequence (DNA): TGTGCCAGCACCCTGGGGAGCAATCAGCCCCAGCATTTT. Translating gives CASTLGSNQPQHF.

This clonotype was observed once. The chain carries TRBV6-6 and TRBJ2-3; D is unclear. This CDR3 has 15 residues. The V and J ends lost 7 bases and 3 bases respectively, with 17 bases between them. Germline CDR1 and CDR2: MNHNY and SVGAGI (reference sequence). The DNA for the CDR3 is TGTGCCAGCACCCCCCCAGTCCTCAGTACAGATACGCAGTATTTT. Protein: CASTPPVLSTDTQYF.

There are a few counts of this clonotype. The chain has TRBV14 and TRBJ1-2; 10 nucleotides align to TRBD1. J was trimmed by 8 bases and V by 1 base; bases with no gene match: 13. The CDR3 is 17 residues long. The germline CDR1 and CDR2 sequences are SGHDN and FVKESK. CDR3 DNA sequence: TGTGCCAGCAGCCAAGTCTTCCGGGACAGGGGTGGTGGCGGCTACACCTTC. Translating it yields CASSQVFRDRGGGGYTF.

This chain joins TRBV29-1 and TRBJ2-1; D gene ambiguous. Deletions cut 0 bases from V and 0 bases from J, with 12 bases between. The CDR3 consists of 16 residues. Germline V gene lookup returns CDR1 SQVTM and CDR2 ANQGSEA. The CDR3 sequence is CSVEEFDKSSYNEQFF. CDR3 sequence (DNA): TGCAGCGTTGAAGAGTTTGACAAGAGCTCCTACAATGAGCAGTTCTTC.

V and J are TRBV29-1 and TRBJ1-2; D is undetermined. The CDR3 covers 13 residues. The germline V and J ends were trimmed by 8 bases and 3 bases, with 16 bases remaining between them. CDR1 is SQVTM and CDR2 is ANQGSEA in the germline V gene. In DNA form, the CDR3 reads TGCAGCACCGAGGGAGGATGGGACTATGGCTACACCTTC. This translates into CSTEGGWDYGYTF.

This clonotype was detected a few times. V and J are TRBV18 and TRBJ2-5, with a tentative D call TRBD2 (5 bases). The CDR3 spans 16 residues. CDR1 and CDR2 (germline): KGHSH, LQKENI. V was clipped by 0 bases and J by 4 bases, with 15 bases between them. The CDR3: CASSPPVSGMVETQYF. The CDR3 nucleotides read TGTGCCAGCTCACCACCTGTTTCGGGGATGGTAGAGACCCAGTACTTC.

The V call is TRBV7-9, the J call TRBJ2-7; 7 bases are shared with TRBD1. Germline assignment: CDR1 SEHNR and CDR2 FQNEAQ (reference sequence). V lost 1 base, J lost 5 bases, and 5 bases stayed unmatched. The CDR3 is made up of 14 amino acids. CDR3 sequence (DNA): TGTGCCAGCAGCTTAGATCGACAGGGCAACGAGCAGTACTTC. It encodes CASSLDRQGNEQYF.

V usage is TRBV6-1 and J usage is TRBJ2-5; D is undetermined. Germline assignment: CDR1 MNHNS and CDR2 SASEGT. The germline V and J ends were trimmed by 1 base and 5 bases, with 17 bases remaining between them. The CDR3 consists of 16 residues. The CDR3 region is CASSEEGLTLPETQYF. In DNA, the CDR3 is TGTGCCAGCAGTGAAGAAGGCCTCACGTTGCCGGAGACCCAGTACTTC.